This T cell receptor beta chain was identified during a study of T-cell reconstitution after alpha-beta-depleted transplantation in children. Whole-study results and caveats: Newly produced T cells mostly provided counts and TCRbeta diversity after one year, as hyperexpanded clones declined. Recipient T cells and thymic progenitors that survived gave rise to the high TCRbeta diversity observed at day 60 in some patients. Alpha-beta T cells present about two months after transplant were reported to originate from several hundred expanded graft clones.

The V gene lost 1 base and the J gene lost 4 bases, with 8 bases spanning the gap. This CDR3 spans 15 amino acids. Germline CDR1 and CDR2: MDHEN and SYDVKM. A TCRbeta library incorporating unique molecular identifiers was prepared. Via MiXCR, TCRdb re-called the PCR reads, giving one row per CDR3 protein. The sample contains approximately 400,000 distinct CDR3 sequences, around 15% of which appear only once. For this clonotype: The antigen remains unidentified.

The sample here was PBMCs, mostly from graft donor cells, taken 360 days after TCRalphabeta/CD19-depleted stem cell transplant. This chain links TRBV28 with TRBJ1-6; D uncertain. This TCR was sampled from a boy under two years old who had a stem cell transplant for Wiskott-Aldrich syndrome, so the T cells may come from the graft donor. The CDR3, as DNA: TGTGCCAGCAGTTTATACGGCAGATATAATTCACCCCTCCACTTT. It translates to CASSLYGRYNSPLHF.